These 4 T cell receptor beta chains came from one sample sequenced in a study of long-term antiretroviral therapy in people with HIV. Running of the v3.0 immunoSEQ assay took place at survey level. TCRdb's copy holds only in-frame clones and misses some; the assay was immunoSEQ multiplex PCR. The table lists about 25,000 clones, under 80% of them singletons. This material consisted of unsorted PBMCs, taken 1.1 years before starting antiretroviral therapy. Every receptor here comes from a woman aged 40 to 49 with HIV.

In its sample, this clone was seen once. This chain links TRBV11-2 with TRBJ2-7, with TRBD1 identical over 9 bases. J gave up 5 bases and V 2 bases, and 7 bases lay outside the gene matches. In germline, CDR1 is SGHAT, CDR2 FQNNGV. The CDR3 has 15 amino acids. This chain's CDR3 is CASSLFLTGGNEQYF. As DNA, the CDR3 is TGTGCCAGCAGCTTATTTCTTACAGGGGGCAACGAGCAGTACTTC. The complete variable domain, with remaining parts taken from reference TRBV11-2 and TRBJ2-7, reads EAGVAQSPRYKIIEKRQSVAFWCNPISGHATLYWYQQILGQGPKLLIQFQNNGVVDDSQLPKDRFSAERLKGVDSTLKIQPAKLEDSAVYLCASSLFLTGGNEQYFGPGTRLTVT.

This chain joins TRBV5-5 and TRBJ1-2, with TRBD1 as a possible D gene (5 bases). The V and J ends lost 4 bases and 7 bases respectively, with 8 bases between them. The CDR3 spans 11 residues. Germline values: CDR1 SGHKS, CDR2 YYEKEE (reference sequence). CDR3: CASSPDIGYTF. In DNA form, the CDR3 reads TGTGCCAGCAGCCCGGACATTGGCTACACCTTC.

This chain links TRBV5-1 with TRBJ2-1; D gene unclear. The CDR3 has 17 residues. The V gene's germline CDR1 is SGHRS and CDR2 YFSETQ. V lost 0 bases to trimming and J lost 3 bases, with 16 bases between them. CDR3 sequence reads: CASSLGVGQAIYNEQFF. In nucleotides, the CDR3 is TGCGCCAGCAGCTTGGGAGTCGGGCAGGCCATCTACAATGAGCAGTTCTTC.

V is TRBV11-3 and J is TRBJ1-1, with a weak D call TRBD1 (5 bases). Germline V gene data show CDR1 as SGHNT and CDR2 as YENEEA. Trimming took off 5 bases at V and 0 bases at J, with 13 bases between the two ends. The CDR3 is 15 residues long. CDR3 sequence: CASSPRQSLNTEAFF. In nucleotides, the CDR3 is TGTGCCAGCAGCCCGCGACAGAGTTTGAACACTGAAGCTTTCTTT.